The following is a T cell receptor beta chain sequence with its context. The sample comes from a study of T-cell reconstitution after alpha-beta-depleted transplantation in children. Unique molecular identifiers were incorporated during preparation of the TCRbeta library. TCRdb independently ran MiXCR on the PCR reads; one entry per CDR3 protein. The sample has hundreds of thousands of distinct CDR3 sequences, about 17% seen once. The germline CDR1 and CDR2 sequences are LGHDT and YNNKEL (reference sequence). V lost 5 bases to trimming and J lost 8 bases, with 9 bases between them. This CDR3 is built from 12 residues.

V is TRBV3-1 and J is TRBJ1-4; D call uncertain. The TCR originated in a human donor who donated a stem cell graft to a child with acute lymphoblastic leukemia. The sequencing used PBMCs from the stem cell graft donor, collected from the stem cell graft. CDR3 nucleotide sequence: TGTGCCAGCAGCTCATATGCGGAAAAACTGTTTTTT. Encoded protein: CASSSYAEKLFF.